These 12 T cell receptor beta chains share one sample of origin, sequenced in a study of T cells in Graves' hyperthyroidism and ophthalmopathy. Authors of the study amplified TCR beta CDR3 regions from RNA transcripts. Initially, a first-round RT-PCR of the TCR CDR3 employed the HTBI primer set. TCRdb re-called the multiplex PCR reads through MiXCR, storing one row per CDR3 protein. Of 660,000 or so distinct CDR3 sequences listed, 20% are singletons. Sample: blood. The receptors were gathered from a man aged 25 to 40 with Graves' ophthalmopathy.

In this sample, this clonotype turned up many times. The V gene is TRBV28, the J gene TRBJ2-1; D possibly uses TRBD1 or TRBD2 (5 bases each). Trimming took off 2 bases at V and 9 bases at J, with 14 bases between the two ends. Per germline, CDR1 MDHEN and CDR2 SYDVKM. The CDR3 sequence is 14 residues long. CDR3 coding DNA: TGTGCCAGCAGTTTAAACGGCGAGGGGCTTGAGCAGTTCTTC. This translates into CASSLNGEGLEQFF. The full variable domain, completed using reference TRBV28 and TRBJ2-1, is DVKVTQSSRYLVKRTGEKVFLECVQDMDHENMFWYRQDPGLGLRLIYFSYDVKMKEKGDIPEGYSVSREKKERFSLILESASTNQTSMYLCASSLNGEGLEQFFGPGTRLTVL.

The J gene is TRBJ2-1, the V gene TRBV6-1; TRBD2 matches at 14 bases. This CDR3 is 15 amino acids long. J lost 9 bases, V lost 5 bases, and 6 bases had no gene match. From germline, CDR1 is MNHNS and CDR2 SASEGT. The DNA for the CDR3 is TGTGCCAGCAGTAAGGGACTAGCGGGAGTTGGTGAGCAGTTCTTC. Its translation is CASSKGLAGVGEQFF.

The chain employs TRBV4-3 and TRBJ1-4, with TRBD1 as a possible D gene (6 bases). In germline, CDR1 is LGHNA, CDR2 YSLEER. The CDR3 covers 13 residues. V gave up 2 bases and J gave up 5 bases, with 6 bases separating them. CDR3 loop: CASSQRGNEKLFF. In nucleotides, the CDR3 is TGCGCCAGCAGCCAAAGGGGGAATGAAAAACTGTTTTTT.

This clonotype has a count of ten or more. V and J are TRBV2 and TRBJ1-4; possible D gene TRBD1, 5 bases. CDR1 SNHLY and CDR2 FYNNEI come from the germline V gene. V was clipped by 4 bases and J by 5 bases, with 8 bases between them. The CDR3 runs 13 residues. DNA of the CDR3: TGTGCCAGCAGTGGGGGACGGAATGAAAAACTGTTTTTT. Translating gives CASSGGRNEKLFF. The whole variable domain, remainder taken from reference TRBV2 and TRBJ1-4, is EPEVTQTPSHQVTQMGQEVILRCVPISNHLYFYWYRQILGQKVEFLVSFYNNEISEKSEIFDDQFSVERPDGSNFTLKIRSTKLEDSAMYFCASSGGRNEKLFFGSGTQLSVL.

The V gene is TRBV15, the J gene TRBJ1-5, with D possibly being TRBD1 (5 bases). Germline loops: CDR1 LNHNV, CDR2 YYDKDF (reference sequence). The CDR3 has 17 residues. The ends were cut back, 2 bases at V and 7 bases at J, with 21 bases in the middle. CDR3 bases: TGTGCCACCAGCAGACTCCCGGGGGGGATCCTCGGACAGCCCCAGCATTTT. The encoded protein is CATSRLPGGILGQPQHF.

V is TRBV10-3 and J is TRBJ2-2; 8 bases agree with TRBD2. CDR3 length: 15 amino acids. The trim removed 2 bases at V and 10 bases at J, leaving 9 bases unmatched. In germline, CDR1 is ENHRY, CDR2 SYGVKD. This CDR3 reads CAISEPLSGTEELFF. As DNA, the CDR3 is TGTGCCATCAGTGAGCCCCTTAGCGGGACGGAGGAGCTGTTTTTT.

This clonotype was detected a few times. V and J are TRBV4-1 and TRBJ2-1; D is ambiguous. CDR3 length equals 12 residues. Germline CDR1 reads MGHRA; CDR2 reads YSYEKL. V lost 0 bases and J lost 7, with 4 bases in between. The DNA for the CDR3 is TGCGCCAGCAGCCAAGAGACGAATGAGCAGTTCTTC. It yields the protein CASSQETNEQFF.

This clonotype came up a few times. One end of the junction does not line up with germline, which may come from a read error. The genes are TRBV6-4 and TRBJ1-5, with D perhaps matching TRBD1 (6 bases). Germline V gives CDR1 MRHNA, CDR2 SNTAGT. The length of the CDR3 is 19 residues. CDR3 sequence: CASSMTKRSGTQPYQPQRF. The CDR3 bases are TGTGCCAGCAGCATGACTAAGAGATCCGGGACACAACCTTATCAGCCCCAGCGTTTT.

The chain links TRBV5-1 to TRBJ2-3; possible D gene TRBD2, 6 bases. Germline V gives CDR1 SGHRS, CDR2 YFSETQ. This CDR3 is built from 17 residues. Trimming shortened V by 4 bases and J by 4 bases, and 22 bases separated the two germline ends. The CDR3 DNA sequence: TGCGCCAGCAGCATCCCGAGGGAGGACCGCTGGGCAGATACGCAGTATTTT. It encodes CASSIPREDRWADTQYF. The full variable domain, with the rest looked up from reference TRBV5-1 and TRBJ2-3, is KAGVTQTPRYLIKTRGQQVTLSCSPISGHRSVSWYQQTPGQGLQFLFEYFSETQRNKGNFPGRFSGRQFSNSRSEMNVSTLELGDSALYLCASSIPREDRWADTQYFGPGTRLTVL.

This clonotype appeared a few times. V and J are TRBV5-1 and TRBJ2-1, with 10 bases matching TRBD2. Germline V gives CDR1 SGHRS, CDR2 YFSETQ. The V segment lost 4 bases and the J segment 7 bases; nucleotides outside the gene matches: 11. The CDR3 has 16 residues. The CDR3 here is CASSTSGTSEWNEQFF. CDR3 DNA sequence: TGCGCCAGCAGCACTTCCGGGACTAGCGAATGGAATGAGCAGTTCTTC.

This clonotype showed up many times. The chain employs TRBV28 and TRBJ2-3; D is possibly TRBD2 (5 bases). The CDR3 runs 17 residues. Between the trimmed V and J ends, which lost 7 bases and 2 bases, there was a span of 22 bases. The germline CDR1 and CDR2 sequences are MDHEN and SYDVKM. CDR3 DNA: TGTGCCAGCACCCAAGGAGCGGTCGAAATAACCACAGATACGCAGTATTTT. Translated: CASTQGAVEITTDTQYF.

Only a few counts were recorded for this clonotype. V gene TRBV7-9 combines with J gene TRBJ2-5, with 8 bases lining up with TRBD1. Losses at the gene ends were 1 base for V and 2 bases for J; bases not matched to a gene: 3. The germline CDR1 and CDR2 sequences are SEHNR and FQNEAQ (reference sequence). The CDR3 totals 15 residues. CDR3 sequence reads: CASSLGDRPQETQYF. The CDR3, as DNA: TGTGCCAGCAGCTTAGGGGACAGGCCACAAGAGACCCAGTACTTC.